This T cell receptor (beta chain) was sequenced during a study of T cells after yellow fever vaccination. Points from the study as a whole: Post-booster repertoires contained most primary-vaccination clones again (around 96% CD4, approximately 88% CD8).

5'RACE template switching added a universal primer site and UMIs to TCR cDNA. Each CDR3 protein gets one entry after TCRdb re-called the 5' RACE reads with MiXCR. The sample has hundreds of thousands of distinct CDR3 sequences, less than 15% seen once. This CDR3 comprises 16 residues. Points on this clonotype: What it recognizes is unknown.

The sequence came from a man aged 30-40 years who received the YFV17D yellow fever vaccine. This specimen was PBMCs, taken on the day of the yellow fever booster vaccination. This chain links TRBV21-1 with TRBJ2-7; TRBD1, the table's D call, lacks a check against the DNA. TRBV21-1 is given as a pseudogene. The CDR3 nucleotides read TGTGCCAGCAGCCCCCCCAGCCGATTAAAGACCTACGAGCAGTACTTC. It is translated as CASSPPSRLKTYEQYF.